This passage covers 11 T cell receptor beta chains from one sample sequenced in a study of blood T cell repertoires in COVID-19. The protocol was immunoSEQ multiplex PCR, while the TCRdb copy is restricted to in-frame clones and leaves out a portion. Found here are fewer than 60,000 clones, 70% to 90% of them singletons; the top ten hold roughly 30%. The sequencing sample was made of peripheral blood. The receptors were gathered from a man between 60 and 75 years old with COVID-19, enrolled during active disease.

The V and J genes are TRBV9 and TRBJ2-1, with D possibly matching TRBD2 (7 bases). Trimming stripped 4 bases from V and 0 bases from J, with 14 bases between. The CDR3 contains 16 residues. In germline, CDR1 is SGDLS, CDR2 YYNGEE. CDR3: CASSPLAGASYNEQFF. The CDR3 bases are TGTGCCAGCAGCCCTCTGGCGGGGGCCTCCTACAATGAGCAGTTCTTC.

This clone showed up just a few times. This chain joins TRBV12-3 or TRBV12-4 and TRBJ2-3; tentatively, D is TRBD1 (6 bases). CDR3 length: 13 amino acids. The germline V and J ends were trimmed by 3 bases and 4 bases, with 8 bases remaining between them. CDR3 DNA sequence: TGTGCCAGCAGTTTTAAGGGGGCAGATACGCAGTATTTT. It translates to CASSFKGADTQYF.

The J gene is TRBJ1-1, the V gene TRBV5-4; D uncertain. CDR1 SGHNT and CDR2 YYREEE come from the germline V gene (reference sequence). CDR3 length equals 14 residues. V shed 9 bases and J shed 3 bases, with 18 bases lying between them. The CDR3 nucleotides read TGTGCCACCTCGGATTCCGGGTACGACACTGAAGCTTTCTTT. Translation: CATSDSGYDTEAFF.

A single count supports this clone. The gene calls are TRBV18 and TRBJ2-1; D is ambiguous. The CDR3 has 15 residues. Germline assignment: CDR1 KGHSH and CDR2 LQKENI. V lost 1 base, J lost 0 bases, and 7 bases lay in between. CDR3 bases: TGTGCCAGCTCACCACTAGCAAGCTCCTACAATGAGCAGTTCTTC. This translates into CASSPLASSYNEQFF.

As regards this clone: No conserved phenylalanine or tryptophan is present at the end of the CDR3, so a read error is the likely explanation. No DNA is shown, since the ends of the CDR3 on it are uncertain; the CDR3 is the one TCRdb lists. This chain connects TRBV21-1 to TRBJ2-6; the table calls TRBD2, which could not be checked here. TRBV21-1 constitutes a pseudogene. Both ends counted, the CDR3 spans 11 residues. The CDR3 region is CASSKAPRRGL.

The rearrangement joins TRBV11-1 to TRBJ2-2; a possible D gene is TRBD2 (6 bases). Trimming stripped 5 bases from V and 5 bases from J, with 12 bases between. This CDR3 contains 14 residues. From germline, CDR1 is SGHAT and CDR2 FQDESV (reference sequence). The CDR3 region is CASSRTGVTGELFF. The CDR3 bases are TGTGCCAGCAGCCGAACGGGAGTAACCGGGGAGCTGTTTTTT.

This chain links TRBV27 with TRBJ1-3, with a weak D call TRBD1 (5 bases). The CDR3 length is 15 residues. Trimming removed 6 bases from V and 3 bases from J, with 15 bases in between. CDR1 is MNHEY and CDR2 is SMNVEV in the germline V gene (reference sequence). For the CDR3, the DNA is TGTGCCAGCAGCTTGACCCCCGGGGGTGGAAACACCATATATTTT. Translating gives CASSLTPGGGNTIYF.

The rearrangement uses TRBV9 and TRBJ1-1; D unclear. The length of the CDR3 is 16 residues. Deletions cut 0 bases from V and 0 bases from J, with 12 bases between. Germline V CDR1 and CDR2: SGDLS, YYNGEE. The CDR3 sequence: CASSVDGGSLNTEAFF. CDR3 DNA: TGTGCCAGCAGCGTAGATGGAGGATCGCTGAACACTGAAGCTTTCTTT.

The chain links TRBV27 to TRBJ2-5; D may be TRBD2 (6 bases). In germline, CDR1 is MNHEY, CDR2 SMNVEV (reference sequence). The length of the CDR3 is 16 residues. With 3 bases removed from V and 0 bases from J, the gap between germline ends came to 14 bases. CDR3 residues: CASSLISGRYQETQYF. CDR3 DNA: TGTGCCAGCAGTTTGATCAGTGGGAGGTACCAAGAGACCCAGTACTTC.

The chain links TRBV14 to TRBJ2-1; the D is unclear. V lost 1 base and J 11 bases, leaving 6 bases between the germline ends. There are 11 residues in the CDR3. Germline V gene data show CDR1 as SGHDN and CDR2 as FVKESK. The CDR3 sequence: CASSQGAKQFF. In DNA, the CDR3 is TGTGCCAGCAGCCAAGGGGCAAAGCAGTTCTTC.

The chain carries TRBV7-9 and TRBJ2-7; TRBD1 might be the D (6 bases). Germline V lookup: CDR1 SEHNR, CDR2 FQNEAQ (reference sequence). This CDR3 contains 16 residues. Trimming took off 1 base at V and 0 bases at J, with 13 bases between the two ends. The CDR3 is CASSLGGRQGSYEQYF. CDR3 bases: TGTGCCAGCAGCTTAGGGGGGCGCCAGGGCTCCTACGAGCAGTACTTC.